The 12 T cell receptor beta chains below all came from one sample that was sequenced in a study of read filtering for tumor transcriptome and immune sequencing. This library used around 400 ng RNA and molecular barcoded adaptors spanning alpha/delta and beta/gamma chains. TCRdb processed the reads anew with MiXCR; each CDR3 protein has one entry. The table records around 48,000 distinct CDR3 sequences, less than 20% of them present only once. What was sequenced was a population of CD138-negative cells sorted from bone marrow. Every receptor here comes from a donor aged 40 or over with multiple myeloma.

V and J are TRBV30 and TRBJ2-7; TRBD2 aligns across 7 bases. CDR1 GTSNPN and CDR2 SVGIG come from the germline V gene (reference sequence). The CDR3 length is 19 residues. V lost 0 bases to trimming and J lost 0 bases; unmatched junction nucleotides: 17. The CDR3: CAWSVRWVGGTGSSYEQYF. Here the CDR3 DNA reads TGTGCCTGGAGTGTACGGTGGGTGGGAGGGACGGGGAGCTCCTACGAGCAGTACTTC.

This clonotype has a count of ten or more. J is TRBJ1-1 and V is TRBV6-5, with D possibly being TRBD1 (6 bases). The CDR3 has 14 residues. The V gene lost 7 bases and the J gene lost 1 base, with 13 bases spanning the gap. Germline loops: CDR1 MNHEY, CDR2 SVGAGI. CDR3 coding DNA: TGTGCCAGCATCCAGGACAGAGGGAACACTGAAGCTTTCTTT. Amino acid sequence: CASIQDRGNTEAFF.

This clonotype was counted ten times or more. The chain uses TRBV14 and TRBJ2-3, with TRBD1 matching 8 bases. Trimming cost V 4 bases and J 2 bases; bases outside gene matches: 11. The germline V gene has CDR1 SGHDN and CDR2 FVKESK. The CDR3 totals 17 residues. The CDR3 region is CASSRSWQGATTDTQYF. CDR3 coding DNA: TGTGCCAGCAGCCGCAGCTGGCAGGGGGCGACCACAGATACGCAGTATTTT.

In this sample, this clonotype turned up many times. V usage is TRBV6-5 and J usage is TRBJ1-2; D unresolved. The CDR3 length is 8 residues. Germline-derived CDR1 and CDR2 are MNHEY and SVGAGI. This chain's CDR3 is CHHYGYTF. The CDR3 DNA sequence: TGTCATCACTATGGCTACACCTTC.

The CDR3 spells CASSRGTGGNQPQHF. The DNA of the CDR3 is TGTGCCAGTAGTAGAGGGACAGGGGGCAATCAGCCCCAGCATTTT. The chain combines TRBV19 with TRBJ1-5; 10 bases agree with TRBD1. Trimming cost V 4 bases and J 2 bases; bases outside gene matches: 2. The CDR3 spans 15 residues. Germline V CDR1 and CDR2: LNHDA, SQIVND (reference sequence).

The rearrangement joins TRBV24-1 to TRBJ1-5; 11 bases agree with TRBD1. The ends lost 4 bases at V and 8 bases at J; junction bases unmatched: 9. The CDR3 is 16 amino acids. CDR1 is KGHDR, CDR2 SFDVKD, per germline. The CDR3 is CATSEGGQGAGEPQHF. DNA of the CDR3: TGTGCCACCAGTGAGGGAGGACAGGGGGCCGGTGAGCCCCAGCATTTT.

There are many counts of this clonotype. This chain connects TRBV29-1 to TRBJ2-1; 7 bases map to TRBD2. CDR3 length equals 14 residues. J lost 0 bases, V lost 7 bases, and 6 bases had no gene match. Per the germline V gene, CDR1 is SQVTM and CDR2 is ANQGSEA. The CDR3, as DNA: TGCAGCGGACTTGGCGGGAGCTCCTACAATGAGCAGTTCTTC. Protein sequence: CSGLGGSSYNEQFF.

This clonotype occurred many times. V gene TRBV19 combines with J gene TRBJ1-2, with 7 bases aligning to TRBD1. The CDR3 has 13 residues. J was trimmed by 7 bases and V by 6 bases; bases with no gene match: 8. Germline V gene sequence: CDR1 LNHDA, CDR2 SQIVND (reference sequence). In DNA form, the CDR3 reads TGTGCCAGTAGCCCTTCGACAGGGTCTGGCTACACCTTC. Translation gives CASSPSTGSGYTF. Based on the CDR3 plus reference TRBV19 and TRBJ1-2, the full variable domain is DGGITQSPKYLFRKEGQNVTLSCEQNLNHDAMYWYRQDPGQGLRLIYYSQIVNDFQKGDIAEGYSVSREKKESFPLTVTSAQKNPTAFYLCASSPSTGSGYTFGSGTRLTVV.

The sample holds many counts of this clonotype. The chain recombines TRBV27 with TRBJ2-3, with TRBD2 as a possible D gene (5 bases). CDR3 length: 12 residues. The V and J ends lost 8 bases and 5 bases respectively, with 11 bases between them. In germline, CDR1 is MNHEY, CDR2 SMNVEV (reference sequence). CDR3 region: CASAGSEDTQYF. The CDR3 DNA reads as TGTGCCAGCGCAGGTAGCGAAGATACGCAGTATTTT.

This clonotype was observed at least ten times. The genes are TRBV7-9 and TRBJ2-1; tentatively, D is TRBD2 (5 bases). Deletions cut 5 bases from V and 9 bases from J, with 17 bases between. Per the germline V gene, CDR1 is SEHNR and CDR2 is FQNEAQ (reference sequence). This CDR3 region has 14 residues. The CDR3, as DNA: TGTGCCAGCAGCCCCGTAACAAGTGAGGGTGAGCAGTTCTTC. It is translated as CASSPVTSEGEQFF.

In this sample, this clonotype turned up many times. The chain combines TRBV7-9 with TRBJ2-2, with unresolved D. V was shortened by 9 bases and J by 1 base, with 9 bases between the two germline ends. This CDR3 comprises 13 residues. Germline CDR1 SEHNR, CDR2 FQNEAQ (reference sequence). The CDR3 coding sequence is TGTGCCAGGACCCCGGGGAACACCGGGGAGCTGTTTTTT. Translation: CARTPGNTGELFF.

This clonotype was detected ten times or more. The V and J genes are TRBV6-5 and TRBJ2-5; 9 bases map to TRBD1. J lost 0 bases, V lost 5 bases, and 10 bases had no gene match. This CDR3 region has 17 residues. Germline values: CDR1 MNHEY, CDR2 SVGAGI. CDR3 DNA: TGTGCCAGCAGTCCCGGGACAGGGTACCCTTACCAAGAGACCCAGTACTTC. The encoded protein is CASSPGTGYPYQETQYF.